This T cell receptor beta chain was profiled in a study of cytotoxic CD8 clonotypes in ibrutinib-treated CLL. Germline V gene sequence: CDR1 SGHRS, CDR2 YFSETQ. The V end was cut by 7 bases, the J end by 7 bases, with 23 bases between. The CDR3 sequence is 15 residues long. Broader study findings: Researchers report that baseline clonality outpaced age-matched healthy donors and tracked circulating CD8+ T-cell counts. Treatment left the uncommon public clonotypes either contracted or stable in frequency.

A remark on this clone: No antigen is known for it.

Sequencing was performed with immunoSEQ multiplex PCR; in TCRdb, only in-frame clones are kept and a portion is missing. The sample lists some 200,000 clones, 72% seen once, with 13% in the top ten. The source is a human donor with chronic lymphocytic leukemia. This rearrangement joins TRBV5-1 to TRBJ1-1; D call uncertain. Sequenced here: PBMCs, sampled after 24 months of ibrutinib treatment. The CDR3 DNA reads as TGCGCCAGCTTCACCACGGAGACGGGGATCGTTGAAGCTTTCTTT. Its protein is CASFTTETGIVEAFF.